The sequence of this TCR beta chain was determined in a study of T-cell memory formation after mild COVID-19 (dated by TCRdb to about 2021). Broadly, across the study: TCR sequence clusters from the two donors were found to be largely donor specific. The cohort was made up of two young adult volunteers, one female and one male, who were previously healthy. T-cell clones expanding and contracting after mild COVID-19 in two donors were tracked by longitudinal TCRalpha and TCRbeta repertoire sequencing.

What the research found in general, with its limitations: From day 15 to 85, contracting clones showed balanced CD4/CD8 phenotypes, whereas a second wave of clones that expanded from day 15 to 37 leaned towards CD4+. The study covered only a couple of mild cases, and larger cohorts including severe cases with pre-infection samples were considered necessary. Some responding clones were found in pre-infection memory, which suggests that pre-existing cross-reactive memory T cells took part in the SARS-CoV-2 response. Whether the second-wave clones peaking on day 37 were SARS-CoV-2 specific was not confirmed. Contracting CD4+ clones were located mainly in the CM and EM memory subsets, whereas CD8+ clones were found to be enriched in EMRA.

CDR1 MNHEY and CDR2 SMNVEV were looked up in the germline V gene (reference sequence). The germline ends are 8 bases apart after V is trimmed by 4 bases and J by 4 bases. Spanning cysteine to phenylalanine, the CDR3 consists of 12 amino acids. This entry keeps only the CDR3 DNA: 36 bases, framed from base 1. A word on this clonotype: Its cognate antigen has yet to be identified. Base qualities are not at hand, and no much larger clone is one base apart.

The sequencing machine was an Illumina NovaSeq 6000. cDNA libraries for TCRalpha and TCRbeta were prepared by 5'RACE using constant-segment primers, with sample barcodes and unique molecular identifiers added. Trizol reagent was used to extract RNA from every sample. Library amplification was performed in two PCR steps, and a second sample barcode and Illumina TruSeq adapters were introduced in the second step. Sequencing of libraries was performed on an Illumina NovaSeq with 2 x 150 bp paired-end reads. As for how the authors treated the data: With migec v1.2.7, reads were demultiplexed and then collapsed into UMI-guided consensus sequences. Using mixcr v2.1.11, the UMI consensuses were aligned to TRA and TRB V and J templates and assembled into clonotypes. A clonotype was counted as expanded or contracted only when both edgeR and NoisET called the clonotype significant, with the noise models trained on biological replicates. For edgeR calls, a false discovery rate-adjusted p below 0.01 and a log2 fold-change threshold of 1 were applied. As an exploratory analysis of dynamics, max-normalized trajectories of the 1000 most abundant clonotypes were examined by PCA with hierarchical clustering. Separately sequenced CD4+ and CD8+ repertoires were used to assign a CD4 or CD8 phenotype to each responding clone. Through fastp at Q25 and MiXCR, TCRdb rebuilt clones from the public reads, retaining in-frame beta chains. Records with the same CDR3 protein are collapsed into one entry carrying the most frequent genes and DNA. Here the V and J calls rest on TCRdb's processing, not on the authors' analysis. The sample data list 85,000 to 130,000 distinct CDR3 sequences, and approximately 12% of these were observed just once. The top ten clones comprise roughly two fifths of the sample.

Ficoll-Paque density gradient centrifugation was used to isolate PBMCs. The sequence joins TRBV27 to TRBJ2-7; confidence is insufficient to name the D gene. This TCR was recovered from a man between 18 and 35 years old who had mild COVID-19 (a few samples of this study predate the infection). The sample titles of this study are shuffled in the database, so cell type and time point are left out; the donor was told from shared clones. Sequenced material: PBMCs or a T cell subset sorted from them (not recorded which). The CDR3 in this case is CASSSSDYEQYF. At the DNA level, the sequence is TGTGCCAGCAGTTCGTCAGATTACGAGCAGTACTTC.